Each of the 31 T cell receptor beta chains below was sequenced from the same sample in a study of T cell repertoires in cytomegalovirus infection. The antigens of these receptors remain unknown. TCRdb itself ran the reads through MiXCR, one entry per CDR3 protein. Of 450,000 to 550,000 distinct CDR3 sequences in the sample, about 39% were seen once. Specimen: cultured PBMCs, collected from culture after CMV antigen stimulation. The receptors come from a human donor in good health (CMV status not recorded). Some clones in this sample may be carry-over from other donors' samples.

The CDR3 bases are TGTGCCAGCAGCGTAGGGACTAGCGGGAGGGCCTATGAGCAGTTCTTC. This encodes CASSVGTSGRAYEQFF. The chain has TRBV11-2 and TRBJ2-1; 16 bases are shared with TRBD2. Germline V gene data show CDR1 as SGHAT and CDR2 as FQNNGV. Losses at the gene ends were 5 bases for V and 8 bases for J; bases not matched to a gene: 6. This CDR3 has 16 amino acids.

V and J are TRBV5-1 and TRBJ2-3; D is ambiguous. Between the trimmed V and J ends, which lost 5 bases and 2 bases, there was a span of 12 bases. The CDR3 loop spans 14 amino acids. Germline V gene lookup returns CDR1 SGHRS and CDR2 YFSETQ. The CDR3: CASRLRLDTDTQYF. The CDR3, as DNA: TGCGCCAGCAGGCTGCGTTTGGACACAGATACGCAGTATTTT.

This clonotype was recorded a few times. This chain joins TRBV7-8 and TRBJ2-1, with 9 bases that match TRBD2. CDR3 length: 16 amino acids. V lost 1 base to trimming and J lost 9 bases; unmatched junction nucleotides: 10. Germline CDR1 is SGHVS and CDR2 is FQNEAQ. Here the CDR3 reads CASSLGGGGAIGEQFF. In DNA form, the CDR3 reads TGTGCCAGCAGCTTAGGTGGCGGGGGGGCTATAGGTGAGCAGTTCTTC.

This clonotype was seen only a few times. This chain uses TRBV7-2 with TRBJ2-1; the match to TRBD2 covers 9 bases. V gave up 1 base and J gave up 8 bases; unmatched junction bases: 6. Germline V gene lookup returns CDR1 SGHTA and CDR2 FQGNSA. The CDR3 runs 15 residues. CDR3 DNA: TGTGCCAGCAGCTTAGGGGTAGCGGGAGATGATGAGCAGTTCTTC. Its protein product is CASSLGVAGDDEQFF.

V usage is TRBV10-3 and J usage is TRBJ2-3; 7 bases align to TRBD2. Losses at the gene ends were 0 bases for V and 5 bases for J; bases not matched to a gene: 5. Germline CDR1 reads ENHRY; CDR2 reads SYGVKD. The CDR3 is 15 residues long. The CDR3 DNA reads TGTGCCATCAGTGAGTCGAGGCGGGAGAAAGATACGCAGTATTTT. Translating it yields CAISESRREKDTQYF.

The chain has TRBV10-3 and TRBJ1-1; maybe TRBD1 (5 bases). Trimming pared 11 bases from V and 9 bases from J, leaving 16 bases between. The CDR3 loop spans 11 amino acids. Germline CDR1 and CDR2: ENHRY and SYGVKD. CDR3 protein: CAAVGEIQAFF. CDR3 sequence (DNA): TGTGCCGCCGTAGGGGAGATCCAAGCTTTCTTT.

Only one count was recorded for this clonotype. The V call is TRBV2, the J call TRBJ2-1; D possibly uses TRBD1 or TRBD2 (6 bases each). V was trimmed by 8 bases and J by 3 bases, leaving 14 bases between them. Per germline, CDR1 SNHLY and CDR2 FYNNEI. CDR3 length equals 14 residues. The CDR3 sequence is CASGDGGNYNEQFF. DNA for the CDR3: TGTGCCAGCGGAGACGGGGGCAACTACAATGAGCAGTTCTTC.

This chain connects TRBV28 to TRBJ1-4, with a possible D match to TRBD1 (6 bases). Trimming stripped 5 bases from V and 5 bases from J, with 15 bases between. The CDR3 covers 15 residues. CDR1 and CDR2 from the germline V gene are MDHEN and SYDVKM. CDR3 bases: TGTGCCAGCAGTGCCGCGGGGGGCAAGAATGAAAAACTGTTTTTT. Its translation: CASSAAGGKNEKLFF.

The chain is built from TRBV14 and TRBJ2-3; D not certain. V dropped 0 bases and J dropped 4 bases, with 11 bases sitting between them. CDR1 and CDR2 from the germline V gene are SGHDN and FVKESK. The CDR3 consists of 15 residues. This chain's CDR3 is CASSQDVVASDTQYF. DNA of the CDR3: TGTGCCAGCAGCCAAGATGTGGTCGCGTCAGATACGCAGTATTTT.

V and J are TRBV20-1 and TRBJ2-7; 10 bases align to TRBD2. With 2 bases clipped from V and 3 bases from J, the junction kept 4 bases outside the gene matches. The CDR3 runs 14 residues. From germline, CDR1 is DFQATT and CDR2 SNEGSKA (reference sequence). CDR3 nucleotides: TGCAGTGCTAGATCCCCTAGCGGGGGCTACGAGCAGTACTTC. Protein sequence: CSARSPSGGYEQYF.

This chain connects TRBV6-2 or TRBV6-3 to TRBJ2-7; D unclear. The germline V gene has CDR1 MNHEY and CDR2 SVGEGT. Trimming pared 0 bases from V and 6 bases from J, leaving 15 bases between. The CDR3 loop spans 15 amino acids. The CDR3 reads CASSYSSHLQSEQYF. The CDR3 region has the DNA TGTGCCAGCAGTTACTCGAGCCACCTACAGTCCGAGCAGTACTTC.

This clonotype came up a few times. The genes are TRBV7-2 and TRBJ1-1; D may be TRBD1 (5 bases). Germline V gene lookup returns CDR1 SGHTA and CDR2 FQGNSA. Deletions cut 4 bases from V and 5 bases from J, with 20 bases between. The CDR3 covers 16 residues. CDR3 amino acids: CASSSRTPGAPTEAFF. CDR3 DNA: TGTGCCAGCAGCTCCAGAACCCCCGGGGCCCCTACTGAAGCTTTCTTT.

This clonotype was detected only a few times. The rearrangement joins TRBV28 to TRBJ1-4, with D perhaps TRBD1 (5 bases). The length of the CDR3 is 15 residues. In germline, CDR1 is MDHEN, CDR2 SYDVKM. The V end was cut by 4 bases, the J end by 2 bases, with 11 bases between. The CDR3, as DNA: TGTGCCAGCAGTTCCCGGGGGGGGACTAATGAAAAACTGTTTTTT. It yields the protein CASSSRGGTNEKLFF.

The genes are TRBV12-3 or TRBV12-4 and TRBJ1-2, with a possible D match to TRBD1 (5 bases). Trimming shortened V by 7 bases and J by 8 bases, and 17 bases separated the two germline ends. CDR3 length: 13 amino acids. CDR3 in DNA: TGTGCCAGCACCATCCACCCCGAGGGGGGCTACACCTTC. It translates to CASTIHPEGGYTF.

The rearrangement joins TRBV6-2 or TRBV6-3 to TRBJ1-1, with D unresolved. This CDR3 has 13 residues. Germline loops: CDR1 MNHEY, CDR2 SVGEGT. Trimming took off 4 bases at V and 3 bases at J, with 9 bases between the two ends. CDR3 DNA: TGTGCCAGCAGTTTGATAGAGGACACTGAAGCTTTCTTT. Amino acid sequence: CASSLIEDTEAFF.

The gene calls are TRBV7-3 and TRBJ2-3; 9 nucleotides line up with TRBD2. Per the germline V gene, CDR1 is SGHTA and CDR2 is FQGTGA. This CDR3 is built from 15 residues. Trimming at V came to 5 bases and at J to 1 base, leaving 4 bases not matched to a gene. The CDR3 here is CASSRGGGGTDTQYF. CDR3 DNA: TGTGCCAGCAGCCGCGGCGGGGGGGGCACAGATACGCAGTATTTT.

This clonotype has only a few counts. V and J are TRBV10-2 and TRBJ1-2; the D is unclear. The germline gives CDR1 WSHSY, CDR2 SAAADI. The CDR3 spans 12 residues. Deletions cut 6 bases from V and 6 bases from J, with 11 bases between. CDR3 in amino acids: CASSLGGDGYTF. CDR3 nucleotides: TGCGCCAGCAGCCTAGGAGGAGATGGCTACACCTTC.

V and J are TRBV4-2 and TRBJ1-2; weak D call: TRBD1 (5 bases). CDR3 length: 14 amino acids. With 1 base removed from V and 0 bases from J, the gap between germline ends came to 6 bases. Germline values: CDR1 LGHNA, CDR2 YNFKEQ. In DNA, the CDR3 is TGTGCCAGCAGCCAAGGGGGACCTAACTATGGCTACACCTTC. It codes for CASSQGGPNYGYTF.

The chain employs TRBV7-2 and TRBJ2-5; 8 bases are a match to TRBD1. The J segment lost 3 bases and the V segment lost 5 bases, leaving 5 bases of the junction unmatched. Germline V gives CDR1 SGHTA, CDR2 FQGNSA. CDR3 size: 14 residues. CDR3 DNA: TGTGCCAGCAGCCCCCAACAGGGGGAAGAGACCCAGTACTTC. Protein sequence: CASSPQQGEETQYF.

This clonotype was seen just once. The chain recombines TRBV6-6 with TRBJ1-3; D perhaps matches TRBD1 (6 bases). Trimming cost V 6 bases and J 4 bases, with 10 bases left between them. The CDR3 length is 13 residues. Per the germline V gene, CDR1 is MNHNY and CDR2 is SVGAGI (reference sequence). The CDR3 sequence: CASRDRHGNTIYF. In DNA, the CDR3 is TGTGCCAGCAGGGACAGACACGGAAACACCATATATTTT.

The chain employs TRBV6-2 or TRBV6-3 and TRBJ2-3; D uncertain. This CDR3 contains 12 residues. Trimming took off 7 bases at V and 6 bases at J, with 11 bases between the two ends. Germline loops: CDR1 MNHEY, CDR2 SVGEGT. The CDR3 DNA is TGTGCCAGCACCTCGATCCGGGATACGCAGTATTTT. Translating gives CASTSIRDTQYF.

The J gene is TRBJ1-3, the V gene TRBV12-5; D unresolved. Germline CDR1 reads LGHNT; CDR2 reads FRNRAP. CDR3 size: 13 residues. Trimming took off 5 bases at V and 4 bases at J, with 9 bases between the two ends. The CDR3 spells CASGLEDGNTIYF. As DNA, the CDR3 is TGTGCTAGTGGTCTGGAAGACGGAAACACCATATATTTT. The full variable domain, completed using reference TRBV12-5 and TRBJ1-3, is DARVTQTPRHKVTEMGQEVTMRCQPILGHNTVFWYRQTMMQGLELLAYFRNRAPLDDSGMPKDRFSAEMPDATLATLKIQPSEPRDSAVYFCASGLEDGNTIYFGEGSWLTVV.

This clonotype has only a few counts. V and J are TRBV19 and TRBJ2-1, with D possibly called TRBD1 or TRBD2 (6 bases each). CDR1 is LNHDA, CDR2 SQIVND, per germline (reference sequence). The CDR3 spans 16 residues. The V and J ends lost 3 bases and 4 bases respectively, with 16 bases between them. The CDR3 loop is CASSIKGGREYNEQFF. CDR3 in DNA: TGTGCCAGTAGTATTAAGGGGGGACGGGAGTACAATGAGCAGTTCTTC.

This clonotype has just a few counts. For the CDR3, the DNA is TGTGCCAGCAGCTCCCGGGACCGCGGTCTCTACGAGCAGTACTTC. As protein: CASSSRDRGLYEQYF. The rearrangement uses TRBV7-6 and TRBJ2-7, with D perhaps TRBD1 or TRBD2 (5 bases each). From germline, CDR1 is SGHVS and CDR2 FNYEAQ. Trimming cost V 4 bases and J 3 bases, with 16 bases left between them. The CDR3 extends over 15 amino acids.

This clonotype has just a few counts. This chain connects TRBV4-1 to TRBJ2-4, with TRBD1 identical over 9 bases. This CDR3 region has 16 residues. Germline lookup yields CDR1 MGHRA and CDR2 YSYEKL. Trimming at V came to 4 bases and at J to 8 bases, leaving 12 bases not matched to a gene. The CDR3 here is CASSRSGTGRTDIQYF. The DNA of the CDR3 is TGCGCCAGCAGCCGCTCCGGGACAGGGCGGACGGACATTCAGTACTTC.

The V call is TRBV7-6, the J call TRBJ1-1, with D tentatively TRBD1 (5 bases). V lost 1 base and J 6 bases, leaving 12 bases between the germline ends. The germline V gene encodes CDR1 SGHVS and CDR2 FNYEAQ. This CDR3 contains 14 residues. This chain's CDR3 is CASSLVAGAAEAFF. DNA of the CDR3: TGTGCCAGCAGCTTAGTAGCCGGGGCCGCTGAAGCTTTCTTT.

This clonotype was counted between two and nine times. The chain has TRBV7-8 and TRBJ2-5; tentative D call: TRBD2 (6 bases). The V end lost 3 bases, the J end lost 9 bases, and 17 bases lay between the germline ends. This CDR3 has 14 residues. Looked up from germline, CDR1 is SGHVS and CDR2 is FQNEAQ. The CDR3 spells CASSFLAYEGAQYF. The CDR3 DNA follows: TGTGCCAGCAGCTTCCTAGCGTACGAAGGGGCCCAGTACTTC.

The chain has TRBV5-1 and TRBJ2-1; TRBD2 matches at 13 bases. CDR3 size: 17 residues. V was clipped by 2 bases and J by 0 bases; unmatched bases: 2. Germline V lookup: CDR1 SGHRS, CDR2 YFSETQ. The CDR3 DNA follows: TGCGCCAGCAGCTTTACTAGCGGGAGGGACTCCTACAATGAGCAGTTCTTC. Its protein is CASSFTSGRDSYNEQFF.

The chain links TRBV2 to TRBJ2-3, with 9 bases aligning to TRBD2. The CDR3 sequence is 16 residues long. Trimming took 6 bases from V and 4 from J; bases not matched to a gene: 11. Germline CDR1 and CDR2: SNHLY and FYNNEI. The CDR3 sequence is CASRGVGAGGPDTQYF. Written as DNA, the CDR3 is TGTGCCAGCAGGGGGGTAGGAGCGGGAGGCCCAGATACGCAGTATTTT.

This clonotype occurred a few times. This chain uses TRBV7-9 with TRBJ2-2, with D unclear. The germline V and J ends were trimmed by 4 bases and 4 bases, with 7 bases remaining between them. CDR3 length: 13 residues. The germline V gene has CDR1 SEHNR and CDR2 FQNEAQ (reference sequence). DNA for the CDR3: TGTGCCAGCAGCTACGACGGCACCGGGGAGCTGTTTTTT. It yields the protein CASSYDGTGELFF.

The CDR3 spells CASSLGGGISRRDTQYF. The CDR3 bases are TGTGCCAGCAGTTTAGGGGGGGGTATTTCTAGGAGGGATACGCAGTATTTT. This sequence joins TRBV12-3 or TRBV12-4 and TRBJ2-3; 7 nucleotides line up with TRBD2. V shed 1 base and J 6 bases; nucleotides not matched to a gene: 13. CDR3 length: 17 residues.